This entry lists 23 T cell receptor beta chains sequenced from one sample in a study of cytomegalovirus exposure and HLA in healthy donors. Using immunoSEQ multiplex PCR, the repertoire was profiled, and TCRdb retains in-frame clones only, with some absent. The sample has 110,000 to 150,000 clones; 86% are singletons. The sample comprised PBMCs. The receptors here all came from a man younger than 35 in good health and CMV-seronegative.

This clone came up a few times. The gene calls are TRBV15 and TRBJ1-2; no clear D. Germline assignment: CDR1 LNHNV and CDR2 YYDKDF (reference sequence). The CDR3 has 11 amino acids. V lost 5 bases and J lost 7, with 8 bases in between. CDR3 bases: TGTGCCACCAGCCGAGCGGGTGGCTACACCTTC. It specifies CATSRAGGYTF.

This clone occurred a few times. The chain links TRBV19 to TRBJ2-3, with 7 bases aligning to TRBD2. The CDR3 is 16 residues long. Trimming cost V 3 bases and J 1 base; bases outside gene matches: 7. Germline V lookup: CDR1 LNHDA, CDR2 SQIVND (reference sequence). CDR3 in DNA: TGTGCCAGTAGTATGGGGCCTAGCGGACGCACAGATACGCAGTATTTT. Protein: CASSMGPSGRTDTQYF.

V is TRBV19 and J is TRBJ2-5; 14 nucleotides align to TRBD2. V was clipped by 4 bases and J by 2 bases; unmatched bases: 6. The CDR3 contains 17 residues. Germline V gene sequence: CDR1 LNHDA, CDR2 SQIVND (reference sequence). The chain's CDR3 is CASSTGTSGGPQETQYF. The CDR3 coding sequence is TGTGCCAGTAGTACCGGGACTAGCGGGGGACCTCAAGAGACCCAGTACTTC.

This rearrangement joins TRBV27 to TRBJ2-2, with 8 nucleotides matching TRBD2. This CDR3 comprises 17 residues. Germline values: CDR1 MNHEY, CDR2 SMNVEV (reference sequence). The V gene end was trimmed by 6 bases and the J gene end by 4 bases; junction bases not matched to a gene: 13. CDR3 coding DNA: TGTGCCAGCAGACCAATATGGAGCGGGAGCCTCACCGGGGAGCTGTTTTTT. Amino acids: CASRPIWSGSLTGELFF.

CDR3 DNA: TGTGCCAGCAGTTACCTTCTCCCCACAGATACGCAGTATTTT. It encodes CASSYLLPTDTQYF. The J gene is TRBJ2-3, the V gene TRBV6-5; the D is unclear. V lost 2 bases and J lost 2, with 8 bases in between. The CDR3 is made up of 14 amino acids. Germline lookup yields CDR1 MNHEY and CDR2 SVGAGI.

This sequence joins TRBV2 and TRBJ2-3; weak D call: TRBD2 (6 bases). Deletions cut 3 bases from V and 4 bases from J, with 11 bases between. The V gene's germline CDR1 is SNHLY and CDR2 FYNNEI. CDR3 length equals 14 residues. CDR3 in amino acids: CASSEAGWSDTQYF. The CDR3 DNA sequence: TGTGCCAGCAGTGAGGCGGGATGGTCAGATACGCAGTATTTT.

CDR3: CASSSSLTDTQYF. As DNA, the CDR3 is TGTGCCAGCAGCTCCTCCCTCACAGATACGCAGTATTTT. The rearrangement joins TRBV11-3 to TRBJ2-3; D unresolved. Trimming pared 4 bases from V and 2 bases from J, leaving 7 bases between. This CDR3 has 13 amino acids. The germline V gene has CDR1 SGHNT and CDR2 YENEEA. The entire variable domain, with the rest obtained from reference TRBV11-3 and TRBJ2-3, is as follows: EAGVVQSPRYKIIEKKQPVAFWCNPISGHNTLYWYLQNLGQGPELLIRYENEEAVDDSQLPKDRFSAERLKGVDSTLKIQPAELGDSAVYLCASSSSLTDTQYFGPGTRLTVL.

J is TRBJ2-3 and V is TRBV5-1; 10 bases agree with TRBD2. The CDR3 is made up of 15 amino acids. Trimming took 2 bases from V and 0 from J; bases not matched to a gene: 0. Germline-derived CDR1 and CDR2 are SGHRS and YFSETQ. The CDR3 nucleotides read TGCGCCAGCAGCTTACTAGCGGGGAGCACAGATACGCAGTATTTT. This codes for CASSLLAGSTDTQYF.

This chain uses TRBV7-8 with TRBJ1-5; TRBD1 might be the D (6 bases). V was pared by 2 bases and J by 0 bases, with 14 bases between. This CDR3 contains 17 residues. The germline CDR1 and CDR2 sequences are SGHVS and FQNEAQ. The CDR3 DNA sequence: TGTGCCAGCAGCTTATACACAGGGATAGATAGCAATCAGCCCCAGCATTTT. Residues: CASSLYTGIDSNQPQHF.

The chain employs TRBV19 and TRBJ1-5; 7 nucleotides line up with TRBD1. The CDR3 is made up of 15 amino acids. Trimming removed 4 bases from V and 2 bases from J; junction bases left unmatched: 5. Germline loops: CDR1 LNHDA, CDR2 SQIVND (reference sequence). The CDR3 region is CASSRGQGGNQPQHF. The CDR3 DNA reads TGTGCCAGTAGTAGGGGTCAGGGGGGCAATCAGCCCCAGCATTTT.

J is TRBJ1-1 and V is TRBV7-9; D ambiguous. There are 14 residues in the CDR3. Trimming took 1 base from V and 4 from J, leaving 10 bases between them. Germline CDR1 SEHNR, CDR2 FQNEAQ (reference sequence). The CDR3 reads CASSLGGGLTEAFF. The CDR3 DNA sequence: TGTGCCAGCAGCTTAGGGGGAGGGCTCACTGAAGCTTTCTTT.

Written as DNA, the CDR3 is TGTGCCAGCAGTCGAAGCCAGGGGGAGACCCAGTACTTC. This sequence encodes CASSRSQGETQYF. The gene calls are TRBV27 and TRBJ2-5; weak D call: TRBD1 (6 bases). V lost 5 bases, J lost 5 bases, and 12 bases lay in between. The CDR3 has 13 amino acids. The germline CDR1 and CDR2 sequences are MNHEY and SMNVEV (reference sequence).

The J gene is TRBJ2-3, the V gene TRBV7-9, with D perhaps matching TRBD1 (5 bases). V dropped 8 bases and J dropped 0 bases, with 9 bases sitting between them. Looked up from germline, CDR1 is SEHNR and CDR2 is FQNEAQ (reference sequence). CDR3 length: 13 residues. Here the CDR3 reads CASLTASTDTQYF. CDR3 nucleotides: TGTGCCAGCTTGACAGCCAGCACAGATACGCAGTATTTT.

The J gene is TRBJ2-3, the V gene TRBV30; 7 nucleotides line up with TRBD2. Germline CDR1 GTSNPN, CDR2 SVGIG (reference sequence). This CDR3 region has 12 residues. The V gene end was trimmed by 4 bases and the J gene end by 7 bases; junction bases not matched to a gene: 5. The CDR3: CAWKIAGHTQYF. The CDR3 DNA sequence: TGTGCCTGGAAGATAGCGGGTCATACGCAGTATTTT.

The rearrangement joins TRBV6-6 to TRBJ1-5, with D possibly being TRBD1 (6 bases). This CDR3 is built from 15 residues. The V gene's germline CDR1 is MNHNY and CDR2 SVGAGI (reference sequence). The V end lost 5 bases, the J end lost 0 bases, and 11 bases lay between the germline ends. The CDR3 sequence: CASSGTSLSNQPQHF. Written as DNA, the CDR3 is TGTGCCAGCAGTGGGACATCCCTTAGCAATCAGCCCCAGCATTTT.

In nucleotides, the CDR3 is TGTGCCAGCGGTCTTACGGGGAATCAGCCCCAGCATTTT. Protein: CASGLTGNQPQHF. This chain joins TRBV6-6 and TRBJ1-5, with D unresolved. V was clipped by 8 bases and J by 4 bases, with 12 bases between them. The CDR3 runs 13 residues. Germline assignment: CDR1 MNHNY and CDR2 SVGAGI (reference sequence).

The V gene is TRBV19, the J gene TRBJ2-3; D ambiguous. V lost 4 bases and J lost 1, with 9 bases in between. CDR3 length: 14 residues. CDR1 and CDR2 (germline): LNHDA, SQIVND (reference sequence). The CDR3 DNA follows: TGTGCCAGTAGTAATCACAGACGCACAGATACGCAGTATTTT. Amino acid sequence: CASSNHRRTDTQYF. The full variable domain, completed using reference TRBV19 and TRBJ2-3, is DGGITQSPKYLFRKEGQNVTLSCEQNLNHDAMYWYRQDPGQGLRLIYYSQIVNDFQKGDIAEGYSVSREKKESFPLTVTSAQKNPTAFYLCASSNHRRTDTQYFGPGTRLTVL.

The chain uses TRBV25-1 and TRBJ2-1, with 14 bases aligning to TRBD2. Germline V gene data show CDR1 as MGHDK and CDR2 as SYGVNS. V lost 9 bases, J lost 8 bases, and 6 bases stayed unmatched. CDR3 length: 14 residues. Written as DNA, the CDR3 is TGTGCCAGTGCGGGGACTAGCGGGAGTGATGAGCAGTTCTTC. This encodes CASAGTSGSDEQFF.

This clone has a single count. The CDR3 bases are TGTGCCAGCAGCTTAGTCTCAGGGGGAAGTACCGGGGAGCTGTTTTTT. Amino acid sequence: CASSLVSGGSTGELFF. The J gene is TRBJ2-2, the V gene TRBV7-6; 7 nucleotides line up with TRBD1. The CDR3 extends over 16 amino acids. The junction had 7 bases not matched to a gene; V was cut back by 1 base and J by 5 bases. Germline V gene lookup returns CDR1 SGHVS and CDR2 FNYEAQ.

The chain has TRBV30 and TRBJ1-4; 9 nucleotides align to TRBD1. Germline values: CDR1 GTSNPN, CDR2 SVGIG (reference sequence). The CDR3 has 15 residues. Trimming took 4 bases from V and 10 from J; bases not matched to a gene: 13. The CDR3 is CAWTDGGTGRGKLFF. CDR3 nucleotide sequence: TGTGCCTGGACGGATGGGGGGACAGGGAGGGGAAAACTGTTTTTT. The full variable domain, completed using reference TRBV30 and TRBJ1-4, is SQTIHQWPATLVQPVGSPLSLECTVEGTSNPNLYWYRQAAGRGLQLLFYSVGIGQISSEVPQNLSASRPQDRQFILSSKKLLLSDSGFYLCAWTDGGTGRGKLFFGSGTQLSVL.

The J gene is TRBJ1-6, the V gene TRBV7-2; D remains unclear. Between the trimmed V and J ends, which lost 5 bases and 13 bases, there was a span of 21 bases. The CDR3 runs 15 residues. Germline CDR1 and CDR2: SGHTA and FQGNSA. The CDR3 reads CASSPTFLGSSPLHF. CDR3 in DNA: TGTGCCAGCAGCCCGACTTTCCTTGGTAGTTCGCCCCTCCACTTT.

The rearrangement joins TRBV10-2 to TRBJ2-1, with TRBD2 identical over 11 bases. This CDR3 is built from 16 residues. Germline CDR1 and CDR2: WSHSY and SAAADI. Germline trimming cut 6 bases from V and 8 bases from J; bases unmatched to any gene: 12. The CDR3 DNA reads TGCGCCAGCAGAGAAACTAGCGGGAGCGGTCGGGATGAGCAGTTCTTC. Translation: CASRETSGSGRDEQFF.

The gene calls are TRBV6-5 and TRBJ2-7, with 7 bases identical to TRBD1. CDR3 length: 16 amino acids. CDR1 is MNHEY and CDR2 is SVGAGI in the germline V gene. The ends lost 2 bases at V and 0 bases at J; junction bases unmatched: 7. The CDR3 region is CASSYLDRADSYEQYF. CDR3 sequence (DNA): TGTGCCAGCAGTTACCTCGACAGGGCCGACTCCTACGAGCAGTACTTC.